Each of the 13 T cell receptor beta chains below was sequenced from the same sample in a study of radiotherapy plus CTLA-4 blockade in lung cancer. This table comes from immunoSEQ multiplex PCR, and its TCRdb copy is limited to in-frame clones, with some not included. The data hold roughly 90,000 clones, with less than 80% observed a single time. The sample in question was peripheral blood, obtained from a patient treated with radiotherapy plus ipilimumab. The receptors stem from a human donor with non-small cell lung cancer that progressed on radiotherapy plus ipilimumab.

This clone appeared a single time. This rearrangement joins TRBV7-9 to TRBJ2-7; weak D call: TRBD1 (6 bases). The germline V gene encodes CDR1 SEHNR and CDR2 FQNEAQ (reference sequence). V was trimmed by 5 bases and J by 1 base, leaving 12 bases between them. This CDR3 is 14 amino acids long. The CDR3 region has the DNA TGTGCCAGCAGCCCACCCGGACAGTCCTACGAGCAGTACTTC. Translating it yields CASSPPGQSYEQYF.

This rearrangement joins TRBV5-4 to TRBJ2-7, with 7 nucleotides matching TRBD2. The V gene's germline CDR1 is SGHNT and CDR2 YYREEE (reference sequence). The CDR3 loop spans 16 amino acids. With V trimmed by 4 bases and J by 5 bases, 15 bases remained unmatched. The CDR3 sequence is CASSLGGWDSKDEQYF. The CDR3 DNA reads as TGTGCCAGCAGCCTGGGGGGGTGGGACTCAAAAGACGAGCAGTACTTC.

The chain recombines TRBV5-1 with TRBJ2-7; D gene ambiguous. The CDR3 length is 15 residues. V lost 1 base, J lost 2 bases, and 13 bases lay in between. CDR1 is SGHRS, CDR2 YFSETQ, per germline. For the CDR3, the DNA is TGCGCCAGCAGCTTGATGACGGCGTCTACCTACGAGCAGTACTTC. This encodes CASSLMTASTYEQYF.

The chain uses TRBV27 and TRBJ2-5; TRBD1 is a possible D gene (6 bases). V was cut by 5 bases and J by 4 bases, with 14 bases left in between. Per the germline V gene, CDR1 is MNHEY and CDR2 is SMNVEV (reference sequence). This CDR3 is built from 14 residues. The CDR3: CASSQKQGSETQYF. CDR3 in DNA: TGTGCCAGCAGTCAAAAACAGGGATCAGAGACCCAGTACTTC.

The chain employs TRBV7-2 and TRBJ2-3; D is ambiguous. Per germline, CDR1 SGHTA and CDR2 FQGNSA. The CDR3 covers 11 residues. Trimming shortened V by 2 bases and J by 5 bases, and 2 bases separated the two germline ends. The CDR3 loop reads CASSLIDTQYF. DNA for the CDR3: TGTGCCAGCAGCTTAATAGATACGCAGTATTTT.

The chain couples TRBV27 to TRBJ1-4; D remains ambiguous. Germline V CDR1 and CDR2: MNHEY, SMNVEV (reference sequence). V dropped 8 bases and J dropped 5 bases, with 18 bases sitting between them. The CDR3 runs 15 residues. DNA for the CDR3: TGTGCCAGCGGCCCTCTTCCAAGCCCCAATGAAAAACTGTTTTTT. Residues: CASGPLPSPNEKLFF. Supplemented by reference TRBV27 and TRBJ1-4, the full variable domain reads EAQVTQNPRYLITVTGKKLTVTCSQNMNHEYMSWYRQDPGLGLRQIYYSMNVEVTDKGDVPEGYKVSRKEKRNFPLILESPSPNQTSLYFCASGPLPSPNEKLFFGSGTQLSVL.

The rearrangement links TRBV2 to TRBJ2-4; 7 bases are a match to TRBD2. The germline CDR1 and CDR2 sequences are SNHLY and FYNNEI. Trimming took 9 bases from V and 0 from J; bases not matched to a gene: 5. The CDR3 contains 14 residues. In DNA form, the CDR3 reads TGTGCCAGTGATGGGGGGGTAGCCAAAAACATTCAGTACTTC. Translation gives CASDGGVAKNIQYF.

The chain joins TRBV27 to TRBJ2-7; 7 bases map to TRBD1. V lost 6 bases, J lost 7 bases, and 9 bases stayed unmatched. The CDR3 has 13 amino acids. Germline-derived CDR1 and CDR2 are MNHEY and SMNVEV (reference sequence). CDR3 residues: CASRDRPVTEQYF. The CDR3 bases are TGTGCCAGCAGGGACAGGCCGGTGACAGAGCAGTACTTC.

V gene TRBV7-8 combines with J gene TRBJ2-2; D gene ambiguous. The CDR3 sequence is 13 residues long. Germline-derived CDR1 and CDR2 are SGHVS and FQNEAQ. The V gene lost 1 base and the J gene lost 4 bases, with 4 bases spanning the gap. The CDR3 DNA follows: TGTGCCAGCAGCTTAGGCGGCACCGGGGAGCTGTTTTTT. Protein sequence: CASSLGGTGELFF. The full variable domain, with the rest looked up from reference TRBV7-8 and TRBJ2-2, is GAGVSQSPRYKVAKRGQDVALRCDPISGHVSLFWYQQALGQGPEFLTYFQNEAQLDKSGLPSDRFFAERPEGSVSTLKIQRTQQEDSAVYLCASSLGGTGELFFGEGSRLTVL.

This chain uses TRBV2 with TRBJ1-5, with a weak D call TRBD1 (5 bases). V lost 5 bases and J 1 base, leaving 12 bases between the germline ends. CDR1 is SNHLY, CDR2 FYNNEI, per germline. The CDR3 loop spans 15 amino acids. The CDR3 here is CASSLGGDSNQPQHF. In nucleotides, the CDR3 is TGTGCCAGCAGTCTGGGAGGGGACAGCAATCAGCCCCAGCATTTT. Together with reference TRBV2 and TRBJ1-5, the CDR3 gives the full variable domain: EPEVTQTPSHQVTQMGQEVILRCVPISNHLYFYWYRQILGQKVEFLVSFYNNEISEKSEIFDDQFSVERPDGSNFTLKIRSTKLEDSAMYFCASSLGGDSNQPQHFGDGTRLSIL.

By proportion, this clone is medium-sized. The gene calls are TRBV7-3 and TRBJ2-5; 9 nucleotides agree with TRBD1. Germline CDR1 and CDR2: SGHTA and FQGTGA. The CDR3 length is 13 residues. V shed 9 bases and J 3 bases; nucleotides not matched to a gene: 5. This chain's CDR3 is CASEGQGKETQYF. CDR3 DNA: TGTGCCAGTGAGGGACAGGGAAAAGAGACCCAGTACTTC. The full variable domain, rest sourced from reference TRBV7-3 and TRBJ2-5, is GAGVSQTPSNKVTEKGKYVELRCDPISGHTALYWYRQSLGQGPEFLIYFQGTGAADDSGLPNDRFFAVRPEGSVSTLKIQRTERGDSAVYLCASEGQGKETQYFGPGTRLLVL.

The CDR3 region is CASTSLGRANHNGAPTDTQYF. The CDR3 nucleotides are TGCGCCAGCACCAGCTTGGGGCGGGCTAACCATAACGGGGCACCCACAGATACGCAGTATTTT. The chain carries TRBV5-1 and TRBJ2-3; the D gene could be TRBD1 or TRBD2 (5 bases each). The ends were cut back, 6 bases at V and 2 bases at J, with 34 bases in the middle. There are 21 residues in the CDR3. The germline V gene has CDR1 SGHRS and CDR2 YFSETQ. Full variable domain (rest looked up from reference TRBV5-1 and TRBJ2-3): KAGVTQTPRYLIKTRGQQVTLSCSPISGHRSVSWYQQTPGQGLQFLFEYFSETQRNKGNFPGRFSGRQFSNSRSEMNVSTLELGDSALYLCASTSLGRANHNGAPTDTQYFGPGTRLTVL.

This clone was seen a few times. The chain's CDR3 is CASKSTGADGYTF. The DNA for the CDR3 is TGTGCCAGCAAATCGACAGGGGCGGATGGCTACACCTTC. The chain links TRBV28 to TRBJ1-2, with 8 bases matching TRBD1. The CDR3 runs to 13 residues. Germline CDR1 is MDHEN and CDR2 is SYDVKM. J gave up 6 bases and V 7 bases, and 7 bases lay outside the gene matches.